Included here is one T cell receptor (beta chain) sequence, with context. This entry is derived from a study of cytomegalovirus exposure and HLA in healthy donors. About the study: HLA-typed donors were the source of about 85 million unique TCRs, which an early data release held.

CDR1 and CDR2 (germline): MNHNS, SASEGT. V shed 1 base and J shed 13 bases, with 10 bases lying between them. The CDR3 has 11 residues. Healthy donors of bone marrow made up the group. The PCR employed 60 Vbeta primers together with 13 Jbeta primers. Sequenced by immunoSEQ multiplex PCR; TCRdb stores in-frame clones only, minus some. In the table there are about 200,000 clones, 82% of which are singletons. The sequence was obtained from a boy between 2 and 10 years old in good health and CMV-seronegative. The chain links TRBV6-1 to TRBJ2-5; no clear D gene. Sample: PBMCs. The CDR3 DNA follows: TGTGCCAGCAGTGAAGGTATTACAGTGTACTTC. As protein: CASSEGITVYF.